Detailed here is one T cell receptor (beta chain). The antigen is undetermined. These data are taken from a study of T cell responses to AZD1222 COVID-19 vaccine. Whole-study findings and limits: Only a handful of AZD1222 recipients tested seropositive at baseline.

Data came from immunoSEQ multiplex PCR; TCRdb stores just in-frame clones and leaves some out. The repertoire holds about 180,000 clones, with about 87% as singletons. V gave up 3 bases and J gave up 6 bases, with 14 bases separating them. The germline V gene encodes CDR1 MDHEN and CDR2 SYDVKM. The CDR3 is 15 amino acids. The V and J genes are TRBV28 and TRBJ2-2; D tentatively fits TRBD1 or TRBD2 (5 bases each). This clonotype was obtained from an adult who received the MenACWY meningococcal vaccine as a control. The sample here was peripheral blood, taken 28 days after the second dose of the MenACWY control vaccine. The CDR3 DNA reads TGTGCCAGCAGTTTCAGAAGAGGGGTGCCCGGGGAGCTGTTTTTT. Protein sequence: CASSFRRGVPGELFF.